What follows are 18 T cell receptor beta chains derived from one specimen sequenced in a study of blood T cell repertoires in COVID-19. Some clones are missing from TCRdb's copy, which holds only in-frame ones; the method was immunoSEQ multiplex PCR. The table includes about 260,000 clones, 87% detected once. The sequencing input was peripheral blood. The source of these receptors is a woman aged 45-59 years with acute or convalescent COVID-19.

The V gene is TRBV18, the J gene TRBJ1-1; D possibly corresponds to TRBD1 (5 bases). The CDR3 totals 14 residues. Germline V gives CDR1 KGHSH, CDR2 LQKENI. Trimming stripped 1 base from V and 3 bases from J, with 9 bases between. The CDR3 DNA is TGTGCCAGCTCACCACAGGGGTTGTACACTGAAGCTTTCTTT. Amino acid sequence: CASSPQGLYTEAFF.

A few counts support this clone. The sample contains more than one DNA sequence encoding this CDR3. The V and J genes are TRBV18 and TRBJ2-5; 7 bases are a match to TRBD1. The CDR3 runs to 14 residues. V lost 6 bases and J lost 4; bases outside the gene matches: 8. CDR1 and CDR2 (germline): KGHSH, LQKENI. The CDR3 DNA follows: TGTGCCAGCTCCCCATCGTCAGGGGGAGAGACCCAGTACTTC. Translated: CASSPSSGGETQYF.

This clone was seen more than once but under ten times. The rearrangement links TRBV29-1 to TRBJ2-7, with TRBD1 matching 8 bases. Per germline, CDR1 SQVTM and CDR2 ANQGSEA. This CDR3 has 13 residues. V dropped 5 bases and J dropped 7; count of bases not matched to a gene: 10. The CDR3 nucleotides are TGCAGCGTTACCGGGACAGGTGCATCGGAGCAGTACTTC. This codes for CSVTGTGASEQYF.

The chain links TRBV7-2 to TRBJ1-6; D perhaps matches TRBD1 (5 bases). The germline CDR1 and CDR2 sequences are SGHTA and FQGNSA. This CDR3 contains 15 residues. Between the trimmed V and J ends, which lost 1 base and 7 bases, there was a span of 11 bases. CDR3: CASSLVAGMNSPLHF. The DNA for the CDR3 is TGTGCCAGCAGCTTAGTCGCAGGGATGAATTCACCCCTCCACTTT.

Worth noting for this clone: Additional DNA sequences in this sample encode the identical CDR3. The chain employs TRBV28 and TRBJ2-7; 7 nucleotides match TRBD1. V trimming: 3 bases; J trimming: 2 bases; junction bases outside the gene matches: 4. This CDR3 has 14 residues. CDR1 is MDHEN and CDR2 is SYDVKM in the germline V gene. CDR3 amino acids: CASSLPRGPYEQYF. The CDR3 DNA follows: TGTGCCAGCAGTTTGCCTAGGGGGCCCTACGAGCAGTACTTC. The full variable domain, in which reference TRBV28 and TRBJ2-7 provide the parts outside the CDR3, is DVKVTQSSRYLVKRTGEKVFLECVQDMDHENMFWYRQDPGLGLRLIYFSYDVKMKEKGDIPEGYSVSREKKERFSLILESASTNQTSMYLCASSLPRGPYEQYFGPGTRLTVT.

This chain joins TRBV27 and TRBJ2-7, with 10 bases lining up with TRBD2. The CDR3 has 16 amino acids. V was pared by 5 bases and J by 3 bases, with 10 bases of the junction left unmatched. Per the germline V gene, CDR1 is MNHEY and CDR2 is SMNVEV (reference sequence). This CDR3 is CASSPRGASGSYEQYF. DNA for the CDR3: TGTGCCAGCAGTCCTAGGGGGGCTAGCGGGAGCTACGAGCAGTACTTC.

This chain joins TRBV6-2 or TRBV6-3 and TRBJ2-1, with D uncertain. Looked up from germline, CDR1 is MNHEY and CDR2 is SVGEGT. The V gene lost 4 bases and the J gene lost 9 bases, with 13 bases spanning the gap. This CDR3 has 13 amino acids. CDR3 DNA sequence: TGTGCCAGCAGTTCGCCCAACTTTGGTGAGCAGTTCTTC. This encodes CASSSPNFGEQFF.

J is TRBJ2-7 and V is TRBV5-1; TRBD2 matches 7 bases. The germline V gene encodes CDR1 SGHRS and CDR2 YFSETQ. Trimming at V came to 1 base and at J to 1 base, leaving 8 bases not matched to a gene. There are 16 residues in the CDR3. CDR3 nucleotides: TGCGCCAGCAGCTTGAGGCACGCGGGAGCGTCCTACGAGCAGTACTTC. Translated: CASSLRHAGASYEQYF.

The chain uses TRBV27 and TRBJ2-5; 8 bases align to TRBD2. The CDR3 contains 14 residues. The V gene end was trimmed by 10 bases and the J gene end by 5 bases; junction bases not matched to a gene: 12. CDR1 and CDR2 from the germline V gene are MNHEY and SMNVEV (reference sequence). For the CDR3, the DNA is TGTGCCACCAACGCCCGAGCGGGAGTTGAGACCCAGTACTTC. Protein: CATNARAGVETQYF.

The rearrangement uses TRBV6-6 and TRBJ2-1; 7 nucleotides align to TRBD2. The CDR3 sequence is 13 residues long. Looked up from germline, CDR1 is MNHNY and CDR2 is SVGAGI (reference sequence). Unmatched junction bases numbered 3, after V lost 4 bases and J lost 6 bases. As DNA, the CDR3 is TGTGCCAGCAGTTGGGACTATCGCAATGAGCAGTTCTTC. This translates into CASSWDYRNEQFF.

V is TRBV19 and J is TRBJ2-7; D is perhaps TRBD2 (6 bases). This CDR3 has 16 residues. Germline assignment: CDR1 LNHDA and CDR2 SQIVND (reference sequence). Trimming took off 5 bases at V and 2 bases at J, with 19 bases between the two ends. CDR3 bases: TGTGCCAGTAGTCCTGGGGGTGGAGGGAGAACCTACGAGCAGTACTTC. It codes for CASSPGGGGRTYEQYF.

The chain employs TRBV21-1 and TRBJ2-1; the DNA was not used to check the table's D call, TRBD2. TRBV21-1 is listed as a pseudogene. The CDR3 has 16 amino acids. CDR3 residues: CASSKASAGAHNEQFF. The CDR3 bases are TGTGCCAGCAGCAAAGCCTCAGCGGGAGCCCACAATGAGCAGTTCTTC.

The chain links TRBV6-2 or TRBV6-3 to TRBJ2-6, with D maybe TRBD2 (6 bases). CDR1 MNHEY and CDR2 SVGEGT come from the germline V gene. Trimming shortened V by 4 bases and J by 4 bases, and 17 bases separated the two germline ends. The CDR3 is made up of 17 amino acids. The CDR3 spells CASSSPGLPGGANVLTF. In nucleotides, the CDR3 is TGTGCCAGCAGTTCCCCGGGACTTCCTGGGGGGGCCAACGTCCTGACTTTC.

This clone was seen a handful of times. The chain carries TRBV28 and TRBJ2-7, with 10 bases lining up with TRBD2. The V gene's germline CDR1 is MDHEN and CDR2 SYDVKM. The length of the CDR3 is 13 residues. V dropped 6 bases and J dropped 3; count of bases not matched to a gene: 2. The CDR3 region is CASRSSGSYEQYF. In DNA form, the CDR3 reads TGTGCCAGCAGATCTAGCGGGAGCTACGAGCAGTACTTC.

This clone has more than one count but fewer than ten. The chain has TRBV7-8 and TRBJ2-1; TRBD2 might be the D (5 bases). Germline-derived CDR1 and CDR2 are SGHVS and FQNEAQ. The CDR3 totals 15 residues. V was shortened by 0 bases and J by 5 bases, with 11 bases between the two germline ends. The CDR3 sequence is CASSLAPGNHNEQFF. The DNA for the CDR3 is TGTGCCAGCAGCTTAGCTCCCGGGAATCACAATGAGCAGTTCTTC.

V gene TRBV6-2 or TRBV6-3 combines with J gene TRBJ1-2; D unresolved. The CDR3 spans 13 residues. V was trimmed by 4 bases and J by 5 bases, leaving 11 bases between them. Germline CDR1 is MNHEY and CDR2 is SVGEGT. The CDR3 DNA is TGTGCCAGCAGTTCCAGGAATAGTTATGGCTACACCTTC. The encoded protein is CASSSRNSYGYTF.

The chain has TRBV24-1 and TRBJ1-5, with D perhaps TRBD1 (5 bases). Trimming took 4 bases from V and 2 from J, leaving 11 bases between them. CDR1 is KGHDR and CDR2 is SFDVKD in the germline V gene. This CDR3 is built from 15 residues. DNA for the CDR3: TGTGCCACCAGTGACCCCGGGGGGGGCAATCAGCCCCAGCATTTT. This translates into CATSDPGGGNQPQHF.

The rearrangement joins TRBV25-1 to TRBJ1-5; a weak D match, TRBD1 (5 bases). The V gene's germline CDR1 is MGHDK and CDR2 SYGVNS. There are 13 residues in the CDR3. V shed 5 bases and J shed 6 bases, with 11 bases lying between them. CDR3 protein: CASSPGNVQPQHF. The CDR3 nucleotides are TGTGCCAGCAGTCCAGGGAATGTTCAGCCCCAGCATTTT. Full variable domain (rest looked up from reference TRBV25-1 and TRBJ1-5): EADIYQTPRYLVIGTGKKITLECSQTMGHDKMYWYQQDPGMELHLIHYSYGVNSTEKGDLSSESTVSRIRTEHFPLTLESARPSHTSQYLCASSPGNVQPQHFGDGTRLSIL.